Listed here are 10 T cell receptor beta chains from one sample, sequenced in a study of CD8 T cells in Susac syndrome. Random hexamers were used to reverse transcribe the RNA input (about 0.45 to 1 ug). TCRdb called the immunoSEQ multiplex PCR reads again in MiXCR, with one record for every CDR3 protein. The sample consists of around 300,000 distinct CDR3 sequences, under 95% of them appearing once. Sequencing was carried out using CD4+ T cells from PBMCs. Receptors originate from a human donor with multiple sclerosis.

The rearrangement links TRBV20-1 to TRBJ1-6, with D tentatively TRBD1 (6 bases). Germline assignment: CDR1 DFQATT and CDR2 SNEGSKA (reference sequence). This CDR3 is built from 16 residues. With 1 base removed from V and 2 bases from J, the gap between germline ends came to 12 bases. The CDR3 DNA reads TGCAGTGCTAGAGGGGGGGGGCCGACCTATAATTCACCCCTCCACTTT. It translates to CSARGGGPTYNSPLHF.

This clonotype turned up a few times. This rearrangement joins TRBV7-9 to TRBJ2-1; TRBD1 matches 8 bases. Per the germline V gene, CDR1 is SEHNR and CDR2 is FQNEAQ (reference sequence). With 2 bases clipped from V and 1 base from J, the junction kept 1 base outside the gene matches. This CDR3 has 15 amino acids. The CDR3 DNA sequence: TGTGCCAGCAGCTTAACAGGGGGTTCCTACAATGAGCAGTTCTTC. Translation: CASSLTGGSYNEQFF.

This clonotype was seen just once. The rearrangement uses TRBV12-3 or TRBV12-4 and TRBJ1-1; D remains ambiguous. Trimming removed 5 bases from V and 4 bases from J, with 23 bases in between. The CDR3 consists of 17 residues. Here the CDR3 DNA reads TGTGCCAGCAGTCCCCAAGGAGACACTATGCGGAGCACTGAAGCTTTCTTT. This sequence encodes CASSPQGDTMRSTEAFF.

The chain uses TRBV4-1 and TRBJ2-3; the D gene could be TRBD1 or TRBD2 (5 bases each). This CDR3 region has 16 residues. Deletions cut 4 bases from V and 2 bases from J, with 16 bases between. Germline assignment: CDR1 MGHRA and CDR2 YSYEKL. CDR3 bases: TGCGCCAGCAGCCCTCTGAGGGGATCGATCACAGATACGCAGTATTTT. Protein product: CASSPLRGSITDTQYF.

This chain connects TRBV20-1 to TRBJ2-1, with 7 bases fitting TRBD2. Per germline, CDR1 DFQATT and CDR2 SNEGSKA (reference sequence). The junction had 8 bases not matched to a gene; V was cut back by 6 bases and J by 3 bases. The CDR3 covers 14 residues. The CDR3 is CSAHRLAGYNEQFF. DNA for the CDR3: TGCAGTGCCCACCGACTAGCTGGCTACAATGAGCAGTTCTTC.

The V and J genes are TRBV7-2 and TRBJ2-3, with TRBD2 identical over 9 bases. V shed 7 bases and J 5 bases; nucleotides not matched to a gene: 10. Germline V lookup: CDR1 SGHTA, CDR2 FQGNSA. The CDR3 is 15 amino acids. CDR3 protein: CASTLVAGDQDTQYF. CDR3 nucleotide sequence: TGTGCCAGCACCCTGGTAGCGGGAGATCAAGATACGCAGTATTTT.

The chain employs TRBV12-3 or TRBV12-4 and TRBJ1-1; the D gene is possibly TRBD1 (6 bases). Trimming stripped 5 bases from V and 11 bases from J, with 21 bases between. The CDR3 covers 14 residues. The CDR3 DNA reads as TGTGCCAGCAGTCCCCAGGGGAATCCCAAAGGGGCTTTCTTT. Translating gives CASSPQGNPKGAFF.

V and J are TRBV6-2 or TRBV6-3 and TRBJ1-2, with D hard to call. Germline values: CDR1 MNHEY, CDR2 SVGEGT. The CDR3 has 14 residues. V was trimmed by 2 bases and J by 6 bases, leaving 13 bases between them. The CDR3 loop is CASSYPSNVNGYTF. Here the CDR3 DNA reads TGTGCCAGCAGTTACCCGTCCAACGTGAATGGCTACACCTTC.

This rearrangement joins TRBV5-1 to TRBJ1-3, with D hard to call. Trimming removed 4 bases at V and 0 bases at J, with 11 bases between. CDR3 length equals 15 residues. The germline CDR1 and CDR2 sequences are SGHRS and YFSETQ. The CDR3 DNA follows: TGCGCCAGCAGCCTATACAGCTTCTCTGGAAACACCATATATTTT. Protein product: CASSLYSFSGNTIYF.

The chain combines TRBV7-9 with TRBJ2-1, with TRBD2 identical over 13 bases. V was pared by 8 bases and J by 8 bases, with 12 bases of the junction left unmatched. CDR3 length: 16 amino acids. Looked up from germline, CDR1 is SEHNR and CDR2 is FQNEAQ (reference sequence). CDR3 residues: CASRRLAGGREDEQFF. The CDR3 nucleotides are TGTGCCAGCCGTCGACTAGCGGGAGGAAGAGAGGATGAGCAGTTCTTC.